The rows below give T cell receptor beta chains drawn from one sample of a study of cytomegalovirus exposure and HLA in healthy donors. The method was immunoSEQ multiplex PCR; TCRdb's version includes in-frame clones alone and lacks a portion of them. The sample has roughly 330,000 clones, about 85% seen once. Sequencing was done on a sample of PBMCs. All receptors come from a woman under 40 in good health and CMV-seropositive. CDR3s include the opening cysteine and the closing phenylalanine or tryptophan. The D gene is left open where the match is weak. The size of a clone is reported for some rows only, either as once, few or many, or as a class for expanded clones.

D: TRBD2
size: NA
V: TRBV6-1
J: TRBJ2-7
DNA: TGTGCCAGCACCCCGACTAGCGGACCCTACGAGCAGTACTTC
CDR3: CASTPTSGPYEQYF

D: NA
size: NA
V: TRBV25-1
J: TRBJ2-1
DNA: TGTGCCAGCAGTCGAGGGAGCTCCTACAATGAGCAGTTCTTC
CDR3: CASSRGSSYNEQFF

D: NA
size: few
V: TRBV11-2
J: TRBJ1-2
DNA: TGTGCCAGCAGCTCCGTCCAGGGGTTCTATGGCTACACCTTC
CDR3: CASSSVQGFYGYTF

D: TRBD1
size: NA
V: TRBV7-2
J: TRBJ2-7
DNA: TGTGCCAGCAGCACGAGGGACAGCTACGAGCAGTACTTC
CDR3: CASSTRDSYEQYF

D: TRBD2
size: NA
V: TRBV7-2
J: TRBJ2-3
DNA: TGTGCCAGCAGCTTAGGGCCTAGCGGGTTAAGCACAGATACGCAGTATTTT
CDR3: CASSLGPSGLSTDTQYF

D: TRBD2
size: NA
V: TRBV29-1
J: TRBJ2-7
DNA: TGCAGCGCGGGGGGACTAGCAAGGCAGTACTTC
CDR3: CSAGGLARQYF

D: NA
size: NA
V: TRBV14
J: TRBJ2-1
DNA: TGTGCCAGCAGCGGACCTCCGACTAACTCCTACAATGAGCAGTTCTTC
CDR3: CASSGPPTNSYNEQFF

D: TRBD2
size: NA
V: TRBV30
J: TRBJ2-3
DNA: TGTGCCTGGAGTACATCAGCGGGAGTGGGAGATACGCAGTATTTT
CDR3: CAWSTSAGVGDTQYF

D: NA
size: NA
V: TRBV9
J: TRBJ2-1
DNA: TGTGCCAGCAGCGTAGTTGTCGGGGGACAGGAGCAGTTCTTC
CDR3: CASSVVVGGQEQFF

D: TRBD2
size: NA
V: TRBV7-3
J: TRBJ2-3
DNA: TGTGCCAGCAGCTTAACGGCTAGCGGGGGCACAGATACGCAGTATTTT
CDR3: CASSLTASGGTDTQYF

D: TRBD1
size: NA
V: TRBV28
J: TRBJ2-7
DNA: TGTGCCAGCAGTCACCCGGACAGGACCTACGAGCAGTACTTC
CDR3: CASSHPDRTYEQYF

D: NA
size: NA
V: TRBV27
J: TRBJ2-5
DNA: TGTGCCAGCGACCAAGAGACCCAGTACTTC
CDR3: CASDQETQYF

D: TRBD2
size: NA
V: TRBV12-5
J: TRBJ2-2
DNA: TGTGCTAGTGGTTCGGGGGGGACCGGGGAGCTGTTTTTT
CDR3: CASGSGGTGELFF

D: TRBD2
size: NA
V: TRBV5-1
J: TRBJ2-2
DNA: TGCGCCAGCAGCCAATCTAGCGGAAACACCGGGGAGCTGTTTTTT
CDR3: CASSQSSGNTGELFF

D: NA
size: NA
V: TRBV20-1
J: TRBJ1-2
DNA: TGCAGTGCTAGTGCAGGGAATGGCTACACCTTC
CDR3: CSASAGNGYTF

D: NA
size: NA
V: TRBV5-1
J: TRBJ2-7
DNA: TGCGCCAGCAGCTTGGGTGGGGATCTCTACGAGCAGTACTTC
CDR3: CASSLGGDLYEQYF

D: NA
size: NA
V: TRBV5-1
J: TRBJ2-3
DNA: TGCGCCAGCAGCTTGAACGTCGCAGGAAAATTCACAGATACGCAGTATTTT
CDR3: CASSLNVAGKFTDTQYF

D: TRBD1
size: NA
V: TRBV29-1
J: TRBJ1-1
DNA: TGCAGCGTTCCCGGACAGGTAAACACTGAAGCTTTCTTT
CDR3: CSVPGQVNTEAFF

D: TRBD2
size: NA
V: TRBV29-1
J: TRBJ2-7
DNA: TGCAGCGTTGAACTAGCGGGAGACGAGCAGTACTTC
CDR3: CSVELAGDEQYF

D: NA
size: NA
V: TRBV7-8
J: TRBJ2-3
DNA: TGTGCCAGCAGCTTATTGGGCCACCGCACAGATACGCAGTATTTT
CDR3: CASSLLGHRTDTQYF

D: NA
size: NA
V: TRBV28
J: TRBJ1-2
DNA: TGTGCCAGCAGTTTTGGGCGTGGGGCGAACTATGGCTACACCTTC
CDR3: CASSFGRGANYGYTF

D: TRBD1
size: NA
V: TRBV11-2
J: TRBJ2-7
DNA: TGTGCCAGCAGCTTTTGGGACAGGGGGTACGAGCAGTACTTC
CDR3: CASSFWDRGYEQYF

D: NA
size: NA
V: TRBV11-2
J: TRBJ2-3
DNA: TGTGCCAGCAGCTTAGGTTGGTCCCGCACAGATACGCAGTATTTT
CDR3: CASSLGWSRTDTQYF

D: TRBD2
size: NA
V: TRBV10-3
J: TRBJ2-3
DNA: TGTGCCATCAGTGAGTCTGGCGGGAGGGCCGCAGATACGCAGTATTTT
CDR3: CAISESGGRAADTQYF

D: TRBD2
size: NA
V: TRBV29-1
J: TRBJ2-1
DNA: TGCAGCGTTGCTCCGGGACTAGCGGGAGCTGCTTTCTATGAGCAGTTCTTC
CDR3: CSVAPGLAGAAFYEQFF